This TCR beta chain emerged from a study of cytomegalovirus exposure and HLA in healthy donors. With 60 Vbeta and 13 Jbeta primers, the PCR was carried out. In the original analysis: There were some 87 million unique TCR beta chains by a later count, and some 10 million of them were shared. Produced via immunoSEQ multiplex PCR; TCRdb's table is partial and in-frame only. That table furnishes V, J and clone size, whereas the DNA furnished D and trimming. The sample records 76,000 or so clones, around 70% being singletons. Trimming took 7 bases from V and 8 from J, leaving 6 bases between them. CDR3 size: 10 residues. Germline CDR1 MNHNS, CDR2 SASEGT. This clone has just a few counts.

The receptor was isolated from a woman in her thirties or forties in good health and CMV-seropositive. Material for sequencing was PBMCs. The chain couples TRBV6-1 to TRBJ1-3, with D hard to call. The CDR3 region is CASTGDTIYF. The CDR3 DNA sequence: TGTGCCAGCACCGGAGACACCATATATTTT.